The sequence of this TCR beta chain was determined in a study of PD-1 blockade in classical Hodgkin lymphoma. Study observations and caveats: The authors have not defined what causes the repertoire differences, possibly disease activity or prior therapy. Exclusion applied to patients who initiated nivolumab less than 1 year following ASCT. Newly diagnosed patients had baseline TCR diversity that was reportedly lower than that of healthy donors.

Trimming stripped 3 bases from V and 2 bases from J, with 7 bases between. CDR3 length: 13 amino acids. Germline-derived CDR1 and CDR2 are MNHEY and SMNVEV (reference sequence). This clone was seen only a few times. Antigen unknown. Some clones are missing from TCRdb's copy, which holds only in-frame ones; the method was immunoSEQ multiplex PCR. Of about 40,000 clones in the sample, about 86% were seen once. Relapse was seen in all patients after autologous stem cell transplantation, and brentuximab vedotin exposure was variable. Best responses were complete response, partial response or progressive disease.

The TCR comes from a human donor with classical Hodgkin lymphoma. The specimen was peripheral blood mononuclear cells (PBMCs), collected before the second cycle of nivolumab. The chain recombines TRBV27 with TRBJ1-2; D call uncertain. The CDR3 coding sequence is TGTGCCAGCAGTTTCACGTCGAACTATGGCTACACCTTC. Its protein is CASSFTSNYGYTF.